The clone carrying this T cell receptor beta chain was counted many times. This entry comes from a study of early T cells in non-severe SARS-CoV-2 infection. TCRdb processed the 5' RACE reads anew with MiXCR; each CDR3 protein has one entry. This repertoire shows tens of thousands of distinct CDR3 sequences, approximately 5.9% found once; its top ten account for roughly 4.9%. The CDR3 has 15 amino acids. CDR1 and CDR2 (germline): KGHSH, LQKENI. The V and J ends lost 3 bases and 9 bases, in that order; junction bases with no gene match: 9. The chain recombines TRBV18 with TRBJ2-1; TRBD2 aligns across 9 bases. Sequencing input: whole blood. This TCR came from an adult who was a healthcare worker with PCR-confirmed SARS-CoV-2 infection or an uninfected control (not recorded which). DNA for the CDR3: TGTGCCAGCTCACCGTCATTAGCGGGAGCTAGTGAGCAGTTCTTC. It yields the protein CASSPSLAGASEQFF.